The clone carrying this T cell receptor (beta chain) has only one observation. The source of the sample is a study of blood T cell repertoires in COVID-19. CDR3 size: 12 residues. V lost 10 bases to trimming and J lost 4 bases, with 14 bases between them. CDR1 is LNHDA, CDR2 SQIVND, per germline (reference sequence). Sequencing was performed with immunoSEQ multiplex PCR; in TCRdb, only in-frame clones are kept and a portion is missing. There are about 260,000 clones in the sample; 75% to 90% occur only once, and approximately 10% lies in the top ten. V gene TRBV19 combines with J gene TRBJ2-7; unclear D gene. The sequenced sample consisted of peripheral blood. The sequence came from a woman aged 65 to 85 with COVID-19, enrolled during active disease. CDR3 sequence (DNA): TGTGCCACAGTCGATCCTTGGTACGAGCAGTACTTC. This translates into CATVDPWYEQYF.